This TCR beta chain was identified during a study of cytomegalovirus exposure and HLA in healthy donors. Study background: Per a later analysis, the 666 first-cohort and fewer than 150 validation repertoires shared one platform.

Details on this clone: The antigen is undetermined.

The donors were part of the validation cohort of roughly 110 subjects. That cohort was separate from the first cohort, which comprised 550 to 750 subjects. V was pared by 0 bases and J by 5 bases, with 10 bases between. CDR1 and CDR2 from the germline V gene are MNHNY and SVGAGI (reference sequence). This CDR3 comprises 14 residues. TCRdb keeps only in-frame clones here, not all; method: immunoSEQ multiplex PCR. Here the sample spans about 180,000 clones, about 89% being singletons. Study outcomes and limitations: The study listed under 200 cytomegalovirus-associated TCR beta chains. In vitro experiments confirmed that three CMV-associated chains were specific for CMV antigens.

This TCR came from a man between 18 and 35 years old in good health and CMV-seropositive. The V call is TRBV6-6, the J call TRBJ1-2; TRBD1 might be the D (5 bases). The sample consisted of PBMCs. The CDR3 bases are TGTGCCAGCAGTTACTCCGACAGCCTTTATGGCTACACCTTC. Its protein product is CASSYSDSLYGYTF.